This T cell receptor (beta chain) was found in a study of T cells in Graves' hyperthyroidism and ophthalmopathy. Exclusion of a patient resulted from uncontrolled infection, other autoimmune disease, pregnancy or lactation. The CDR3 has 15 amino acids. V was trimmed by 1 base and J by 4 bases, leaving 11 bases between them. Germline CDR1 SGHTA, CDR2 FQGNSA. TCR beta CDR3 regions were amplified from RNA. HTBI primers drove first-round RT-PCR of the TCR CDR3. TCRdb analysed the multiplex PCR reads with MiXCR anew, one entry per CDR3 protein. The sample holds 750,000 to 900,000 distinct CDR3 sequences, roughly 40% seen once. Study conclusions and caveats: A median roughly 6.6 months before onset, the model predicted ophthalmopathy. Most expanded thyroid clonotypes above 0.001 also appeared in blood.

This clonotype was seen repeatedly, ten times or more. What it binds is unknown. The genes are TRBV7-2 and TRBJ1-3; D is possibly TRBD1 (5 bases). The source of this sequence is a man aged 18 to 29 with Graves' hyperthyroidism. Specimen: blood. The CDR3 sequence is CASSLVATAGNTIYF. As DNA, the CDR3 is TGTGCCAGCAGCTTAGTCGCGACAGCCGGAAACACCATATATTTT.